The entry below gives a single TCR beta chain sequence along with its context. This clonotype showed up many times. Its antigen is unknown. No clone much larger than this one lies a single base away; base qualities are absent. Libraries were made using RACE. The instrument was a NextSeq 500. During library preparation, unique molecular identifiers were attached to individual cDNA molecules so that TCRs could be counted quantitatively and reproducibly. For every blood RNA sample, sequencing covered both the TCR alpha and TCR beta chains. The study's own analysis went as follows. Samples had a median of about 96,000 TCRs, with a range from roughly 20,000 to 700,000. V, J and CDR3 annotation of the TCR reads was performed with the Decombinator software suite. To make PS versus PT1 abundance plots, every sample was subsampled to the same number of TCRs (28,000). Expanded TCRs were defined as absent before sensitization and observed at least eight times at the 2-week time point. Using fastp at Q25 and MiXCR, TCRdb reprocessed the public reads and kept productive beta chains. Every entry covers one CDR3 protein and lists the most common genes and DNA from its rows. Clone size and V and J calls follow TCRdb, not the original study. The sample includes fewer than 150,000 distinct CDR3 sequences, with approximately 13% observed a single time. The ten largest clones add up to 2.5% to 3% of the sample.

This record comes from a study of human T cells and chemical hapten exposure (dated by TCRdb to the early 2020s). Looking at the study overall: For sensitization, 2% DPC in acetone was applied to a 2 cm by 2 cm area of upper inner arm skin. Blood for TCR sequencing was provided by twenty-nine alopecia patients at one to four time points (pre-sensitization, 2, 6 and 24 weeks). Blood was sampled from patients pre-sensitization (week 0) and at 2, 6 and about 24 weeks after DPC sensitization. The study tracked peripheral blood TCR repertoire changes in vivo during primary and secondary sensitization to the hapten diphenylcyclopropenone (DPC) in alopecia patients. Most of the patients in the cohort were female, and the cohort covered alopecia areata with under or over 50% scalp involvement, alopecia totalis and alopecia universalis. Libraries were combined into a pool for sequencing, and differences in TCR yield between samples came mainly from small differences in library volumes within the pool. Throughout the approximately 24-week study period, patients were also given weekly therapeutic DPC doses on the scalp. Patch testing on the upper back used Finn chambers containing 0.01% DPC, with scoring done after 6 days according to International Contact Dermatitis Research Group standards. Study-wide findings and limitations: A positive correlation was found between the number of PT1 expanded TCRs and patch test score, with significance reached at thresholds 8, 16 and 32 but not 4. After repeated subsampling, changes were observed in the strength of the expansion versus patch-test correlation and in the threshold at which the correlation became significant. Expanded TCRs formed significantly more large CDR3 similarity clusters than pre-sensitization or healthy control sets, consistent with antigen-driven responses. Alopecia, a presumed autoimmune disease, was present in all patients, so the immune response of the patients might differ from that of healthy individuals. DPC sensitization did not change the number of TCRs with a frequency above 1 in 1000, and there was no evidence of changes in global repertoire structure.

Counted from cysteine to phenylalanine, this CDR3 has 15 amino acids. Of the read, only the CDR3 DNA is kept; its 45 bases are in frame from base 1. V and J lose 2 bases and 4 bases, and a span of 12 bases separates them. The germline V gene provides CDR1 SGHTA and CDR2 FQGTGA. The time point label, as the study defines it: pre-sensitization, week 0. The treatment or condition label corresponds to: therapeutic diphenylcyclopropenone sensitization with weekly scalp DPC. At every patch-test visit, the blood draw took place before the patch test was put on. Patients were considered eligible if aged 18 to 70, diagnosed with alopecia and deemed suitable for DPC therapy, and patients were excluded if pregnant. Total RNA was extracted from unfractionated whole blood collected in Tempus Blood RNA tubes.

The sequencing used whole blood, collected in connection with sensitization to the hapten diphenylcyclopropenone (DPC). The sequence came from a woman between 18 and 29 years old with alopecia areata. Some clones in this sample may be carry-over from other donors' samples. Rearrangement joined TRBV7-3 to TRBJ2-1, with TRBD1 as a weak D call on 6 bases. At the DNA level, the sequence is TGTGCCAGCAGCTTAGGGGGCCCTTCGTACAATGAGCAGTTCTTC. Its translation is CASSLGGPSYNEQFF. With all but the CDR3 taken from the reference TRBV7-3 and TRBJ2-1 genes, the full variable domain is: GAGVSQTPSNKVTEKGKYVELRCDPISGHTALYWYRQSLGQGPEFLIYFQGTGAADDSGLPNDRFFAVRPEGSVSTLKIQRTERGDSAVYLCASSLGGPSYNEQFFGPGTRLTVL.